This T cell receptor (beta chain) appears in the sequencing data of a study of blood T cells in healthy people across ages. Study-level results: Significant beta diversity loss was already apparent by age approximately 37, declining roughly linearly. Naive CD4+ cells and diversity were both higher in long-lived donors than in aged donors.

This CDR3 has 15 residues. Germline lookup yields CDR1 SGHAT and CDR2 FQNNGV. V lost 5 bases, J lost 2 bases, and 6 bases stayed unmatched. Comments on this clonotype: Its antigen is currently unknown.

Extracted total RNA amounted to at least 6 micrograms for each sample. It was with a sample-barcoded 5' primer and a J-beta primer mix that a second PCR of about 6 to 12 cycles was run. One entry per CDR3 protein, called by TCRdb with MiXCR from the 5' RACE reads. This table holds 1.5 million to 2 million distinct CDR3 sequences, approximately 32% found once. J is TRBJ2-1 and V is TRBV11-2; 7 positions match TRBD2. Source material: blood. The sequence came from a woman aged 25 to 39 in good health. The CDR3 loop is CASSPGTMTYNEQFF. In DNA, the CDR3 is TGTGCCAGCAGCCCCGGGACTATGACCTACAATGAGCAGTTCTTC.